This T cell receptor beta chain was recovered during a study of blood T cell repertoires in COVID-19. Study context: Italy, Spain and the United States were the sources of the convalescent and acute COVID-19 samples.

Enrolled through a virtual design, the participants were between 18 and 89 years of age and came from about two dozen US areas. Germline CDR1 GTSNPN, CDR2 SVGIG (reference sequence). V dropped 4 bases and J dropped 4 bases, with 16 bases sitting between them. The CDR3 runs to 15 residues. Authors' data handling: Reference gene primer amplification in the assay estimated nucleated cell counts. Clones were read by immunoSEQ multiplex PCR, and TCRdb kept only the in-frame ones, dropping some. V and J calls and clone size follow that table, whereas D and trimming were derived from the DNA. The sample consists of 280,000 or so clones, 87% of them appearing once.

The rearrangement links TRBV30 to TRBJ1-4, with a weak D call TRBD1 (6 bases). The sample comprised PBMCs or T cells enriched from blood (not recorded which). This sequence was found in a woman aged 40 to 55 who had recovered from COVID-19. The CDR3 protein is CAWTPRTVVNEKLFF. Here the CDR3 DNA reads TGTGCCTGGACCCCAAGGACAGTTGTTAATGAAAAACTGTTTTTT. Full variable domain (missing parts from reference TRBV30 and TRBJ1-4): SQTIHQWPATLVQPVGSPLSLECTVEGTSNPNLYWYRQAAGRGLQLLFYSVGIGQISSEVPQNLSASRPQDRQFILSSKKLLLSDSGFYLCAWTPRTVVNEKLFFGSGTQLSVL.